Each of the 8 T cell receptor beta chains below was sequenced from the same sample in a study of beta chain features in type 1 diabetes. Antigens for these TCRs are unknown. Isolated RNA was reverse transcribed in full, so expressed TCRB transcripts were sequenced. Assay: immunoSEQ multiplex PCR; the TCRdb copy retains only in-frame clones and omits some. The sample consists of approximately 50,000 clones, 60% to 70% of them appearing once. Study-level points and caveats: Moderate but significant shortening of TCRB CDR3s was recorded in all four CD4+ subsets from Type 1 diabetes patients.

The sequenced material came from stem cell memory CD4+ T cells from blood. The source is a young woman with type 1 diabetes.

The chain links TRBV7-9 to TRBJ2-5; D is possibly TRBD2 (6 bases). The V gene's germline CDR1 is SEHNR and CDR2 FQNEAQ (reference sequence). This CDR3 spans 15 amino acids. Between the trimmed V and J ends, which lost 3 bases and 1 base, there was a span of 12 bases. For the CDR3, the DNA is TGTGCCAGCAGCTTGGGGGGAACCTTCCAAGAGACCCAGTACTTC. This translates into CASSLGGTFQETQYF.

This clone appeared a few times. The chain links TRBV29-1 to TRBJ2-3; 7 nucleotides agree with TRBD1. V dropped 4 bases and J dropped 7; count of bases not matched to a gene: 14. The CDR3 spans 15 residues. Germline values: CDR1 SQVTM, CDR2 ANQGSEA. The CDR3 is CSVVPYRGLENTQYF. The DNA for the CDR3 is TGCAGCGTTGTTCCGTACAGGGGCCTCGAAAATACGCAGTATTTT.

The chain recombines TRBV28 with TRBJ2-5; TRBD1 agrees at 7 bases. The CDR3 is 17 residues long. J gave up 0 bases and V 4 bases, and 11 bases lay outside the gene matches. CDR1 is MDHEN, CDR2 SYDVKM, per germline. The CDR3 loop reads CASSYPPGQRHQETQYF. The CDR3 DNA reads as TGTGCCAGCAGTTACCCCCCGGGACAGAGACACCAAGAGACCCAGTACTTC.

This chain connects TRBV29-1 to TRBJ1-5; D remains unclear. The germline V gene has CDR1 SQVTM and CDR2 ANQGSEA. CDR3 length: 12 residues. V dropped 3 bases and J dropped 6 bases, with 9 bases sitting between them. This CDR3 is CSVEIGGQPQHF. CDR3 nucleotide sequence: TGCAGCGTTGAGATAGGAGGTCAGCCCCAGCATTTT.

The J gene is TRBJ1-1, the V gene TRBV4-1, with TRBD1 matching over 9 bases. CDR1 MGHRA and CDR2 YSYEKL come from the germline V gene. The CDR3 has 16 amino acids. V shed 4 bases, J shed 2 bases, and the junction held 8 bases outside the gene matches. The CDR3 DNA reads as TGCGCCAGCAGCCTCGTGGGACAGGGCTATAACACTGAAGCTTTCTTT. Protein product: CASSLVGQGYNTEAFF.

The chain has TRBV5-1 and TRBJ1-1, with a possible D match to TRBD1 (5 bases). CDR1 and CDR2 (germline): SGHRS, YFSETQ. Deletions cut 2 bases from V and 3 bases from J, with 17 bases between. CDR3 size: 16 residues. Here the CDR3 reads CASSFNVGGWDTEAFF. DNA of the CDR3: TGCGCCAGCAGCTTCAACGTGGGGGGTTGGGACACTGAAGCTTTCTTT.

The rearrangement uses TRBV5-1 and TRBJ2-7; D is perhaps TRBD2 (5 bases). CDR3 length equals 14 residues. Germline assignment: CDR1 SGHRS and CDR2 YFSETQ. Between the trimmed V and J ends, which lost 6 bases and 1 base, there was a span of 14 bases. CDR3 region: CASTLGRGSYEQYF. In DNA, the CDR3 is TGCGCCAGCACCCTAGGACGAGGGTCCTACGAGCAGTACTTC.

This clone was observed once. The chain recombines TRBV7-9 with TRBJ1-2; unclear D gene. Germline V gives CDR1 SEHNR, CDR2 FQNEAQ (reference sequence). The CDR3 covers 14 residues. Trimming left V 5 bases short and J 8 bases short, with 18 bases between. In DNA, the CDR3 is TGTGCCAGCAGCCAACCCCAAGATCGTAGCGGCTACACCTTC. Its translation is CASSQPQDRSGYTF.